This T cell receptor beta chain was profiled in a study of CD8 T cells in ankylosing spondylitis. This clonotype turned up a few times. Antigen unknown. Quantitative barcoded 5'-RACE was used to prepare TCR beta libraries. TCRdb ran MiXCR on the 5' RACE reads and lists one entry per CDR3 protein. The sample lists about 450,000 distinct CDR3 sequences, roughly 26% occurring once. The V gene lost 5 bases and the J gene lost 6 bases, with 18 bases spanning the gap. The CDR3 runs to 15 residues. CDR1 SGHNT and CDR2 YENEEA come from the germline V gene. Study outcomes and limitations: Several highly homologous variants formed a TCR beta motif that appeared characteristic of ankylosing spondylitis blood.

This TCR was recovered from a male donor with ankylosing spondylitis. Sequencing was performed on blood, either unsorted or a sorted T cell fraction (not recorded which). The chain links TRBV11-3 to TRBJ2-3; tentatively, D is TRBD2 (6 bases). CDR3 loop: CASSPQRAREDTQYF. CDR3 DNA: TGTGCCAGCAGCCCGCAGCGGGCCCGGGAGGATACGCAGTATTTT.